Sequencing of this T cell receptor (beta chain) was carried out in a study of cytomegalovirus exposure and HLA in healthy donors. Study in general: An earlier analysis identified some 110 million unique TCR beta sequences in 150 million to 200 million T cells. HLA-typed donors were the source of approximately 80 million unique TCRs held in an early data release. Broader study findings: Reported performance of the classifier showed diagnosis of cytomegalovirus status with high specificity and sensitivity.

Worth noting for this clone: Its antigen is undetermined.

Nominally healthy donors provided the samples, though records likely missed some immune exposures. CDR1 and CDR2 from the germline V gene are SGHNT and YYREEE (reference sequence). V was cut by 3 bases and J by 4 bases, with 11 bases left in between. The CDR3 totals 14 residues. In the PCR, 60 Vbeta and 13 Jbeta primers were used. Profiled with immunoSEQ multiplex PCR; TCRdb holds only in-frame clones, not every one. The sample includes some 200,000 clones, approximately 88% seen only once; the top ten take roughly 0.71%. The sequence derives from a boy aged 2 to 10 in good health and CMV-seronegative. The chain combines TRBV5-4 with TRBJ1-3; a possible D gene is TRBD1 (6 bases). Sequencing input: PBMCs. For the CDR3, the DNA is TGTGCCAGCAGCTCAACAGGGCCCGGAAACACCATATATTTT. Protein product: CASSSTGPGNTIYF.